This T cell receptor (beta chain) was sequenced during a study of blood T cell repertoires in COVID-19. The length of the CDR3 is 17 residues. The germline gives CDR1 SNHLY, CDR2 FYNNEI. Losses at the gene ends were 6 bases for V and 4 bases for J; bases not matched to a gene: 12. This clone was counted once. Recruited during active infection, patients (from Seattle) were subsequently followed longitudinally. The table came from immunoSEQ multiplex PCR; TCRdb's copy has only in-frame clones and leaves some out. Of under 300,000 clones listed, roughly nine tenths are singletons. The rearrangement joins TRBV2 to TRBJ2-7, with 13 bases identical to TRBD2. The TCR sequence derives from a woman aged 30 to 39 with COVID-19, enrolled during active disease. The sequenced material came from peripheral blood. In DNA form, the CDR3 reads TGTGCCAGCAGCGTTTTTGAACTAGCGGGGGGGCTATACGAGCAGTACTTC. Translation gives CASSVFELAGGLYEQYF.